The 15 T cell receptor beta chains given below trace back to one sample, sequenced in a study of Ad26.COV2.S vaccination and SARS-CoV-2 variants. The treatment was: about 20 received Ad26.COV2.S at low or high dose, single or two shots; a few received placebo; per-sample allocation not given. The investigators took samples on day 63 after the first vaccine or placebo injection. Assay: immunoSEQ multiplex PCR; the TCRdb copy retains only in-frame clones and omits some. Here the sample spans 200,000 to 250,000 clones, roughly 90% being singletons. The sequences come from peripheral blood, collected in a trial of Ad26.COV2.S vaccine versus placebo. These TCRs come from a person aged 18-60 years who received the Ad26.COV2.S COVID-19 vaccine or a placebo.

The rearrangement joins TRBV30 to TRBJ2-2, with 10 bases fitting TRBD2. J gave up 3 bases and V 1 base, and 14 bases lay outside the gene matches. The V gene's germline CDR1 is GTSNPN and CDR2 SVGIG (reference sequence). The CDR3 runs to 19 residues. The chain's CDR3 is CAWSGGELAGVMDTGELFF. In DNA, the CDR3 is TGTGCCTGGAGTGGGGGGGAGCTAGCGGGAGTGATGGACACCGGGGAGCTGTTTTTT.

The sample holds many counts of this clone. V and J are TRBV10-3 and TRBJ1-2, with D unresolved. The V and J ends lost 0 bases and 0 bases respectively, with 8 bases between them. Germline V gene sequence: CDR1 ENHRY, CDR2 SYGVKD. The CDR3 runs 15 residues. CDR3 residues: CAISESVRANYGYTF. The CDR3 DNA is TGTGCCATCAGTGAGTCCGTCAGAGCTAACTATGGCTACACCTTC.

V and J are TRBV18 and TRBJ1-2; 11 positions match TRBD1. The CDR3 consists of 17 residues. Losses at the gene ends were 3 bases for V and 0 bases for J; bases not matched to a gene: 6. Germline V gene sequence: CDR1 KGHSH, CDR2 LQKENI. The CDR3 DNA reads TGTGCCAGCTCACCCCCCGGGACAGGGGGGACTAACTATGGCTACACCTTC. It translates to CASSPPGTGGTNYGYTF.

The genes are TRBV30 and TRBJ1-6, with TRBD1 matching 9 bases. From germline, CDR1 is GTSNPN and CDR2 SVGIG (reference sequence). V lost 0 bases, J lost 10 bases, and 7 bases stayed unmatched. CDR3 size: 15 residues. The CDR3 DNA sequence: TGTGCCTGGAGTGTACTTGGACAGGGGCGCTCACCCCTCCACTTT. Amino acid sequence: CAWSVLGQGRSPLHF.

This clone was seen just once. The chain carries TRBV19 and TRBJ2-1, with D uncertain. CDR1 and CDR2 from the germline V gene are LNHDA and SQIVND (reference sequence). The CDR3 is 13 residues long. The germline V and J ends were trimmed by 6 bases and 3 bases, with 9 bases remaining between them. The CDR3 DNA reads TGTGCCAGTAGGTCGGACCGCTACAATGAGCAGTTCTTC. Translating it yields CASRSDRYNEQFF.

The V and J genes are TRBV5-5 and TRBJ2-7; the D is unclear. Trimming took off 2 bases at V and 7 bases at J, with 13 bases between the two ends. The CDR3 extends over 13 amino acids. Germline CDR1 and CDR2: SGHKS and YYEKEE (reference sequence). The CDR3 DNA sequence: TGTGCCAGCAGCTTCTCATACCTACGGGAGCAGTACTTC. Amino acids: CASSFSYLREQYF.

This rearrangement joins TRBV5-4 to TRBJ1-1, with 10 nucleotides matching TRBD1. V lost 0 bases to trimming and J lost 1 base; unmatched junction nucleotides: 0. Germline loops: CDR1 SGHNT, CDR2 YYREEE (reference sequence). The CDR3 has 15 amino acids. CDR3 DNA: TGTGCCAGCAGCTTGGGGGACAGGGGGAACACTGAAGCTTTCTTT. Translated: CASSLGDRGNTEAFF.

The J gene is TRBJ1-5, the V gene TRBV23-1, with TRBD1 as a possible D gene (5 bases). TRBV23-1 is an ORF, and what it does is uncertain. V lost 1 base, J lost 4 bases, and 20 bases lay in between. The CDR3 is made up of 18 amino acids. CDR3 in DNA: TGCGCCAGCAGTCAATTACCCGGGACCCGCTCCCCAAATCAGCCCCAGCATTTT. Residues: CASSQLPGTRSPNQPQHF.

The V gene is TRBV29-1, the J gene TRBJ2-1; 8 bases match TRBD1. The CDR3 runs 16 residues. The germline gives CDR1 SQVTM, CDR2 ANQGSEA. Trimming removed 3 bases from V and 9 bases from J; junction bases left unmatched: 16. Here the CDR3 DNA reads TGCAGCGTTGAGGGTAACAGGGGGGAGCATCGAGGTGAGCAGTTCTTC. Amino acid sequence: CSVEGNRGEHRGEQFF.

This clone was detected once. The CDR3 nucleotides read TGCGCCAGCAGCTTTGGTCTCCGGGCCGCGAACACCGGGGAGCTGTTTTTT. Protein product: CASSFGLRAANTGELFF. The chain carries TRBV5-1 and TRBJ2-2; D is unclear. The CDR3 covers 17 residues. Trimming took off 2 bases at V and 0 bases at J, with 14 bases between the two ends. Germline CDR1 is SGHRS and CDR2 is YFSETQ.

The chain recombines TRBV19 with TRBJ2-7; TRBD1 agrees at 8 bases. The CDR3 contains 13 residues. Germline V gives CDR1 LNHDA, CDR2 SQIVND (reference sequence). After removal of 6 bases from V and 5 bases from J, the junction contained 6 bases not matched to a gene. The CDR3 region is CASRKDRDNEQYF. CDR3 in DNA: TGTGCCAGTAGAAAGGACAGGGATAACGAGCAGTACTTC.

The chain links TRBV4-3 to TRBJ1-6; 11 bases are a match to TRBD1. CDR3 size: 15 residues. Germline values: CDR1 LGHNA, CDR2 YSLEER. The V segment lost 1 base and the J segment 14 bases; nucleotides outside the gene matches: 7. CDR3 region: CASSQGDRGYGTLHF. The CDR3 coding sequence is TGCGCCAGCAGCCAAGGGGACAGGGGGTACGGAACCCTCCACTTT.

The V and J genes are TRBV7-2 and TRBJ2-7; D assignment may be TRBD1 or TRBD2 (5 bases each). The CDR3 covers 14 residues. Germline-derived CDR1 and CDR2 are SGHTA and FQGNSA. Trimming left V 4 bases short and J 2 bases short, with 12 bases between. The chain's CDR3 is CASSSGTRAYEQYF. In nucleotides, the CDR3 is TGTGCCAGCAGCTCCGGGACCAGGGCCTACGAGCAGTACTTC.

This chain uses TRBV7-8 with TRBJ2-7; 7 bases match TRBD1. CDR1 is SGHVS and CDR2 is FQNEAQ in the germline V gene. The CDR3 totals 14 residues. The ends lost 1 base at V and 5 bases at J; junction bases unmatched: 5. CDR3 sequence: CASSLGGTDHEQYF. CDR3 DNA: TGTGCCAGCAGCTTAGGTGGGACAGATCACGAGCAGTACTTC.

This rearrangement joins TRBV3-1 (or the pseudogene TRBV3-2) to TRBJ1-5; 12 bases map to TRBD1. Losses at the gene ends were 3 bases for V and 6 bases for J; bases not matched to a gene: 3. Germline V gene sequence: CDR1 LGHDT, CDR2 YNNKEL (reference sequence). The CDR3 runs to 15 residues. Written as DNA, the CDR3 is TGTGCCAGCAGCCAGGGGACAGGGGGCCGTCAGCCCCAGCATTTT. Its translation is CASSQGTGGRQPQHF.